This TCR beta chain comes out of a study of T cell repertoires in cytomegalovirus infection. Study-wide findings and caveats: HLA-C-restricted CMV-specific TCR beta clonotypes prevailed in the ex vivo response.

For this clonotype: Its cognate antigen is unknown.

CDR3 length: 14 residues. V lost 0 bases and J 8 bases, leaving 13 bases between the germline ends. The germline CDR1 and CDR2 sequences are ENHRY and SYGVKD. TCRdb called the reads again in MiXCR, with one record for every CDR3 protein. The sample contains hundreds of thousands of distinct CDR3 sequences, roughly a third of which appear only once. This sequence was found in a human donor in good health (CMV status not recorded). Some clones in this sample may be carry-over from other donors' samples. This chain joins TRBV10-3 and TRBJ1-2; D is possibly TRBD1 (6 bases). The sequencing sample was made of PBMCs. The CDR3 reads CAISESPSGVGYTF. The CDR3 nucleotides are TGTGCCATCAGTGAGTCGCCCTCAGGGGTCGGCTACACCTTC.